Listed below are T cell receptor beta chains from one sample, sequenced in a study of OX40 agonist ivuxolimab in advanced cancers. The table came from immunoSEQ multiplex PCR; TCRdb's copy has only in-frame clones and leaves some out. In the table there are tens of thousands of clones, approximately 84% of which are singletons. This specimen consisted of CD4+ or CD8+ T cells sorted from blood, obtained in a trial of the OX40 agonist ivuxolimab. Every receptor here comes from an adult with an advanced solid tumor such as melanoma, head and neck, liver or kidney cancer. CDR3s include the opening cysteine and the closing phenylalanine or tryptophan. The D gene is left open where the match is weak. Rows give clone size only sometimes, using once, few, many, or a class for an expanded clone.

CDR3aa: CSVDQTPTDTQYF
CDR3nt: TGCAGCGTTGATCAGACTCCCACAGATACGCAGTATTTT
v_gene: TRBV29-1
d_gene: .
abundance: .
j_gene: TRBJ2-3

CDR3aa: CASSLIIGGDTEAFF
CDR3nt: TGCGCCAGCAGCTTGATTATCGGGGGAGACACTGAAGCTTTCTTT
v_gene: TRBV5-1
d_gene: .
abundance: .
j_gene: TRBJ1-1

CDR3aa: CASSPPPIPTEAFF
CDR3nt: TGTGCCAGCTCACCCCCCCCGATACCCACTGAAGCTTTCTTT
v_gene: TRBV18
d_gene: .
abundance: .
j_gene: TRBJ1-1

CDR3aa: CASSQDSEKLFF
CDR3nt: TGCGCCAGCAGCCAAGATTCGGAAAAACTGTTTTTT
v_gene: TRBV4-1
d_gene: .
abundance: .
j_gene: TRBJ1-4

CDR3aa: CASSLAETGRTEAFF
CDR3nt: TGCGCCAGCAGCTTGGCCGAGACAGGGCGAACTGAAGCTTTCTTT
v_gene: TRBV5-1
d_gene: TRBD1
abundance: .
j_gene: TRBJ1-1

CDR3aa: CAWSVQGAKAFF
CDR3nt: TGTGCCTGGAGTGTACAGGGGGCCAAGGCTTTCTTT
v_gene: TRBV30
d_gene: TRBD1
abundance: .
j_gene: TRBJ1-1

CDR3aa: CASSSTTGPGEKLFF
CDR3nt: TGCGCCAGCAGCTCAACGACAGGGCCTGGTGAAAAACTGTTTTTT
v_gene: TRBV5-1
d_gene: TRBD1
abundance: .
j_gene: TRBJ1-4

CDR3aa: CSVGDIMNTEAFF
CDR3nt: TGCAGCGTGGGGGACATAATGAACACTGAAGCTTTCTTT
v_gene: TRBV29-1
d_gene: .
abundance: .
j_gene: TRBJ1-1

CDR3aa: CASSLEPGADTQYF
CDR3nt: TGTGCCAGCAGCTTAGAACCAGGGGCAGATACGCAGTATTTT
v_gene: TRBV7-6
d_gene: .
abundance: once
j_gene: TRBJ2-3

CDR3aa: CASSPGLAATFTDTQYF
CDR3nt: TGTGCCAGCAGTCCCGGACTAGCGGCTACCTTCACAGATACGCAGTATTTT
v_gene: TRBV27
d_gene: TRBD2
abundance: .
j_gene: TRBJ2-3

CDR3aa: CSVAGTGGVSNQPQHF
CDR3nt: TGCAGCGTAGCCGGGACAGGGGGCGTGAGCAATCAGCCCCAGCATTTT
v_gene: TRBV29-1
d_gene: TRBD1
abundance: .
j_gene: TRBJ1-5

CDR3aa: CASSLANRDRAGELFF
CDR3nt: TGTGCCAGCAGCTTAGCTAACCGGGACAGGGCCGGGGAGCTGTTTTTT
v_gene: TRBV7-2
d_gene: TRBD1
abundance: .
j_gene: TRBJ2-2

CDR3aa: CASSLSGTEGHGYTF
CDR3nt: TGCGCCAGCAGCTTAAGCGGTACAGAAGGTCATGGCTACACCTTC
v_gene: TRBV5-1
d_gene: .
abundance: .
j_gene: TRBJ1-2

CDR3aa: CASSPSGSGNTIYF
CDR3nt: TGTGCCAGCAGCCCTTCAGGGAGTGGAAACACCATATATTTT
v_gene: TRBV11-3
d_gene: .
abundance: .
j_gene: TRBJ1-3

CDR3aa: CASSTLAGAYNEQFF
CDR3nt: TGTGCCAGCAGCACCTTAGCGGGTGCCTACAATGAGCAGTTCTTC
v_gene: TRBV7-9
d_gene: TRBD2
abundance: .
j_gene: TRBJ2-1

CDR3aa: CASSSKENSPLHF
CDR3nt: TGTGCCAGCTCATCGAAGGAGAATTCACCCCTCCACTTT
v_gene: TRBV18
d_gene: .
abundance: .
j_gene: TRBJ1-6

CDR3aa: CASSFGPVDTQYF
CDR3nt: TGTGCCAGCAGCTTTGGTCCGGTGGATACGCAGTATTTT
v_gene: TRBV7-3
d_gene: .
abundance: .
j_gene: TRBJ2-3

CDR3aa: CASSAGLGQNYGYTF
CDR3nt: TGTGCCAGCAGCGCAGGGTTGGGACAGAACTATGGCTACACCTTC
v_gene: TRBV7-2
d_gene: TRBD1
abundance: once
j_gene: TRBJ1-2

CDR3aa: CASRNPDADTQYF
CDR3nt: TGTGCCAGCAGAAACCCGGACGCAGATACGCAGTATTTT
v_gene: TRBV6-5
d_gene: .
abundance: .
j_gene: TRBJ2-3

CDR3aa: CASSPIEGGSYEQYF
CDR3nt: TGTGCCAGCAGCCCAATTGAGGGGGGCTCCTACGAGCAGTACTTC
v_gene: TRBV9
d_gene: .
abundance: .
j_gene: TRBJ2-7

CDR3aa: CASSIRGYQETQYF
CDR3nt: TGTGCCAGTAGTATACGTGGGTACCAAGAGACCCAGTACTTC
v_gene: TRBV19
d_gene: .
abundance: .
j_gene: TRBJ2-5

CDR3aa: CASLAGPNNEQFF
CDR3nt: TGTGCCAGCTTAGCGGGCCCCAACAATGAGCAGTTCTTC
v_gene: TRBV5-6
d_gene: TRBD2
abundance: few
j_gene: TRBJ2-1

CDR3aa: CASSPGTTHYNEQFF
CDR3nt: TGCGCCAGCAGCCCCGGGACTACCCACTACAATGAGCAGTTCTTC
v_gene: TRBV5-1
d_gene: TRBD2
abundance: .
j_gene: TRBJ2-1

CDR3aa: CASSIGGSTNEKLFF
CDR3nt: TGTGCCAGTAGTATAGGAGGTTCAACTAATGAAAAACTGTTTTTT
v_gene: TRBV19
d_gene: .
abundance: .
j_gene: TRBJ1-4

CDR3aa: CASGPNTGLEKLFF
CDR3nt: TGTGCCAGCGGACCCAACACAGGGTTGGAAAAACTGTTTTTT
v_gene: TRBV28
d_gene: .
abundance: .
j_gene: TRBJ1-4

CDR3aa: CASSLVASRGTRAGELFF
CDR3nt: TGTGCCAGCAGCTTAGTTGCCTCGCGGGGAACTAGAGCCGGGGAGCTGTTTTTT
v_gene: TRBV7-2
d_gene: .
abundance: .
j_gene: TRBJ2-2

CDR3aa: CASSQGPWTGRGSNTGELFF
CDR3nt: TGTGCCAGCAGCCAAGGCCCTTGGACAGGGAGGGGATCGAACACCGGGGAGCTGTTTTTT
v_gene: TRBV9
d_gene: .
abundance: .
j_gene: TRBJ2-2

CDR3aa: CASSSDSTDTQYF
CDR3nt: TGTGCCAGCAGCTCCGATAGCACAGATACGCAGTATTTT
v_gene: TRBV4-2
d_gene: .
abundance: .
j_gene: TRBJ2-3

CDR3aa: CASSDAGTQPQHF
CDR3nt: TGTGCCAGCAGTGACGCGGGGACTCAGCCCCAGCATTTT
v_gene: TRBV6-1
d_gene: .
abundance: .
j_gene: TRBJ1-5

CDR3aa: CAINGLAGMNEQFF
CDR3nt: TGTGCCATCAACGGACTAGCCGGAATGAATGAGCAGTTCTTC
v_gene: TRBV10-3
d_gene: TRBD2
abundance: .
j_gene: TRBJ2-1

CDR3aa: CASSPGQGNYNSPLHF
CDR3nt: TGTGCCAGTAGTCCTGGACAGGGGAATTATAATTCACCCCTCCACTTT
v_gene: TRBV19
d_gene: TRBD1
abundance: .
j_gene: TRBJ1-6

CDR3aa: CASSLEQAQLYGYTF
CDR3nt: TGTGCCAGCAGCTTGGAACAGGCACAGCTCTATGGCTACACCTTC
v_gene: TRBV5-4
d_gene: .
abundance: few
j_gene: TRBJ1-2

CDR3aa: CASSAGQGFSNQPQHF
CDR3nt: TGTGCCAGCAGCGCGGGACAGGGCTTTAGCAATCAGCCCCAGCATTTT
v_gene: TRBV9
d_gene: TRBD1
abundance: .
j_gene: TRBJ1-5

CDR3aa: CASSPLEGLNEQFF
CDR3nt: TGTGCCAGTAGCCCGTTAGAGGGATTGAATGAGCAGTTCTTC
v_gene: TRBV19
d_gene: .
abundance: few
j_gene: TRBJ2-1

CDR3aa: CASSPGTGAYGYTF
CDR3nt: TGTGCCAGCAGCCCTGGGACAGGGGCTTATGGCTACACCTTC
v_gene: TRBV25-1
d_gene: TRBD1
abundance: few
j_gene: TRBJ1-2

CDR3aa: CASSYSWTGGDTQYF
CDR3nt: TGTGCCAGCAGTTACTCTTGGACAGGGGGTGATACGCAGTATTTT
v_gene: TRBV6-5
d_gene: TRBD1
abundance: .
j_gene: TRBJ2-3

CDR3aa: CATSSRDRGYNEQFF
CDR3nt: TGTGCCACCAGCAGCCGGGACAGGGGCTACAATGAGCAGTTCTTC
v_gene: TRBV15
d_gene: TRBD1
abundance: .
j_gene: TRBJ2-1

CDR3aa: CAWSPPRGQVGEQYF
CDR3nt: TGTGCCTGGAGTCCCCCCCGGGGACAAGTTGGCGAGCAGTACTTC
v_gene: TRBV30
d_gene: .
abundance: .
j_gene: TRBJ2-7

CDR3aa: CASSDSGRYGYTF
CDR3nt: TGTGCCAGCAGTGACTCTGGCCGTTATGGCTACACCTTC
v_gene: TRBV6-4
d_gene: .
abundance: .
j_gene: TRBJ1-2

CDR3aa: CASSSLTGRATYEQYF
CDR3nt: TGTGCCAGCAGTTCCCTGACAGGGCGTGCGACCTACGAGCAGTACTTC
v_gene: TRBV6-5
d_gene: TRBD1
abundance: .
j_gene: TRBJ2-7